The 5 T cell receptor beta chains below all came from one sample that was sequenced in a study of cytomegalovirus exposure and HLA in healthy donors. Researchers ran the PCR with 60 Vbeta and 13 Jbeta primers. Repertoires were generated with immunoSEQ multiplex PCR, while TCRdb's copy carries only in-frame clones and drops some. The table records some 120,000 clones, 81% of them present only once. The sample comprised PBMCs. The receptors stem from a woman aged 25 to 39 in good health and CMV-seronegative.

The chain combines TRBV6-1 with TRBJ2-2; TRBD2 is a possible D gene (5 bases). The V gene lost 7 bases and the J gene lost 2 bases, with 14 bases spanning the gap. The germline V gene encodes CDR1 MNHNS and CDR2 SASEGT. CDR3 length: 15 residues. CDR3 in amino acids: CASISQGGNTGELFF. Here the CDR3 DNA reads TGTGCCAGCATCTCACAAGGAGGTAACACCGGGGAGCTGTTTTTT.

This chain connects TRBV2 to TRBJ2-7; 7 bases are shared with TRBD1. After removal of 6 bases from V and 4 bases from J, the junction contained 12 bases not matched to a gene. Per the germline V gene, CDR1 is SNHLY and CDR2 is FYNNEI. The CDR3 sequence is 15 residues long. The DNA for the CDR3 is TGTGCCAGCAGCGTAACGGGACAGCCATTTTACGAGCAGTACTTC. Translated, it gives CASSVTGQPFYEQYF.

The genes are TRBV18 and TRBJ2-5, with a weak D call TRBD1 (6 bases). Trimming removed 2 bases from V and 5 bases from J, with 33 bases in between. The CDR3 length is 21 residues. Per the germline V gene, CDR1 is KGHSH and CDR2 is LQKENI. The chain's CDR3 is CASSPDLGSGTPDDPAETQYF. CDR3 coding DNA: TGTGCCAGCTCACCAGACTTAGGTTCCGGGACACCGGACGACCCGGCCGAGACCCAGTACTTC.

The chain has TRBV18 and TRBJ1-1, with 7 positions matching TRBD1. The germline CDR1 and CDR2 sequences are KGHSH and LQKENI. Losses at the gene ends were 3 bases for V and 0 bases for J; bases not matched to a gene: 7. The CDR3 is made up of 16 amino acids. Here the CDR3 DNA reads TGTGCCAGCTCACCGTCCCAGGGGGGTTTGAACACTGAAGCTTTCTTT. Its translation is CASSPSQGGLNTEAFF.

This clone was observed once. The chain combines TRBV7-2 with TRBJ1-5; D gene ambiguous. Between the trimmed V and J ends, which lost 4 bases and 3 bases, there was a span of 7 bases. The CDR3 sequence is 13 residues long. Germline V gene data show CDR1 as SGHTA and CDR2 as FQGNSA. The DNA of the CDR3 is TGTGCCAGCAGCTGGGCAGACAATCAGCCCCAGCATTTT. This translates into CASSWADNQPQHF.